The 29 T cell receptor beta chains listed next were all sequenced from one sample in a study of blood T cell repertoires in COVID-19. Data came from immunoSEQ multiplex PCR; TCRdb stores just in-frame clones and leaves some out. The sample yields about 170,000 clones, around 85% seen once. Sequenced material: peripheral blood. Receptor source: a woman in her fifties or sixties with COVID-19, enrolled during active disease.

The J gene is TRBJ1-2, the V gene TRBV6-6; TRBD1 agrees at 9 bases. The CDR3 has 11 amino acids. The junction had 0 bases not matched to a gene; V was cut back by 6 bases and J by 7 bases. Germline V lookup: CDR1 MNHNY, CDR2 SVGAGI (reference sequence). This CDR3 is CASRDRGGYTF. The CDR3 nucleotides are TGTGCCAGCAGGGACAGGGGTGGCTACACCTTC.

The J gene is TRBJ1-4, the V gene TRBV28, with a weak D call TRBD1 (5 bases). CDR1 is MDHEN, CDR2 SYDVKM, per germline. V was shortened by 7 bases and J by 4 bases, with 13 bases between the two germline ends. The CDR3 covers 14 residues. The CDR3 reads CASTRRGRNEKLFF. CDR3 sequence (DNA): TGTGCCAGCACGCGGCGGGGCCGTAATGAAAAACTGTTTTTT.

The chain combines TRBV6-1 with TRBJ2-5, with D tentatively TRBD2 (6 bases). Germline V gene sequence: CDR1 MNHNS, CDR2 SASEGT. Deletions cut 0 bases from V and 4 bases from J, with 18 bases between. CDR3 length equals 17 residues. CDR3 region: CASSEAVRLENRETQYF. The CDR3 DNA follows: TGTGCCAGCAGTGAAGCAGTCCGACTAGAAAATCGAGAGACCCAGTACTTC.

This clone was found once. This chain joins TRBV3-1 (or the pseudogene TRBV3-2) and TRBJ1-1, with D tentatively TRBD1 (5 bases). Deletions cut 5 bases from V and 0 bases from J, with 10 bases between. The length of the CDR3 is 14 residues. Germline CDR1 is LGHDT and CDR2 is YNNKEL (reference sequence). This CDR3 reads CASSVGHMNTEAFF. CDR3 DNA: TGTGCCAGCAGCGTTGGACATATGAACACTGAAGCTTTCTTT.

The chain employs TRBV4-3 and TRBJ2-7, with 7 bases aligning to TRBD1. V lost 2 bases, J lost 2 bases, and 3 bases stayed unmatched. Germline-derived CDR1 and CDR2 are LGHNA and YSLEER. The CDR3 totals 14 residues. The DNA of the CDR3 is TGCGCCAGCAGCCAAACACAGGGGACCTACGAGCAGTACTTC. This encodes CASSQTQGTYEQYF.

The V call is TRBV13, the J call TRBJ2-1; possibly TRBD2 for D (6 bases). Germline V gene sequence: CDR1 PRHDT, CDR2 FYEKMQ (reference sequence). V dropped 3 bases and J dropped 5 bases, with 14 bases sitting between them. The length of the CDR3 is 15 residues. In DNA, the CDR3 is TGTGCCAGCAGCTTGGGCGGGACGTTCCACAATGAGCAGTTCTTC. This translates into CASSLGGTFHNEQFF.

This chain uses TRBV18 with TRBJ2-7; 7 bases agree with TRBD1. The germline V gene has CDR1 KGHSH and CDR2 LQKENI. V was clipped by 4 bases and J by 6 bases; unmatched bases: 9. The CDR3 sequence is 14 residues long. The CDR3 bases are TGTGCCAGCTCACTACTAGACAGGGCAGGCGAGCAGTACTTC. This translates into CASSLLDRAGEQYF.

J is TRBJ2-5 and V is TRBV5-1, with TRBD2 matching over 10 bases. This CDR3 is 16 amino acids long. The germline CDR1 and CDR2 sequences are SGHRS and YFSETQ. J lost 1 base, V lost 1 base, and 4 bases had no gene match. The CDR3 sequence: CASSLTSGMGQETQYF. The CDR3 DNA reads TGCGCCAGCAGCTTGACTAGCGGGATGGGCCAAGAGACCCAGTACTTC.

The chain employs TRBV7-9 and TRBJ1-6; tentatively, D is TRBD1 (5 bases). V was trimmed by 3 bases and J by 5 bases, leaving 5 bases between them. This CDR3 spans 13 amino acids. The germline CDR1 and CDR2 sequences are SEHNR and FQNEAQ (reference sequence). The CDR3 region is CASSFRDNSPLHF. Here the CDR3 DNA reads TGTGCCAGCAGCTTCAGGGATAATTCACCCCTCCACTTT.

The chain has TRBV5-6 and TRBJ1-4, with no clear D. V was shortened by 2 bases and J by 8 bases, with 13 bases between the two germline ends. The germline V gene has CDR1 SGHDT and CDR2 YYEEEE. This CDR3 has 14 amino acids. This chain's CDR3 is CASSFAGVDEKLFF. As DNA, the CDR3 is TGTGCCAGCAGCTTCGCGGGAGTTGACGAAAAACTGTTTTTT.

The rearrangement uses TRBV24-1 and TRBJ2-1; 15 bases map to TRBD2. The germline CDR1 and CDR2 sequences are KGHDR and SFDVKD. The CDR3 loop spans 19 amino acids. V gave up 9 bases and J gave up 0 bases; unmatched junction bases: 11. The CDR3 is CATQQGTSGRRSSYNEQFF. The CDR3 coding sequence is TGTGCCACCCAGCAGGGGACTAGCGGGAGGCGGAGCTCCTACAATGAGCAGTTCTTC.

The table lists this clone with a count of one. The CDR3 region is CASSQVGASNQPQHF. The CDR3 nucleotides are TGTGCCAGCAGCCAAGTAGGGGCCAGCAATCAGCCCCAGCATTTT. The J gene is TRBJ1-5, the V gene TRBV3-1 (or the pseudogene TRBV3-2); the D gene is possibly TRBD1 (5 bases). The CDR3 covers 15 residues. Between the trimmed V and J ends, which lost 1 base and 1 base, there was a span of 8 bases. The V gene's germline CDR1 is LGHDT and CDR2 YNNKEL (reference sequence).

The chain links TRBV19 to TRBJ1-3; the D gene is possibly TRBD1 (6 bases). This CDR3 region has 14 residues. Germline V lookup: CDR1 LNHDA, CDR2 SQIVND (reference sequence). Trimming stripped 1 base from V and 4 bases from J, with 8 bases between. The CDR3 bases are TGTGCCAGTAGTATAGGAGGACAGGGAAACACCATATATTTT. This gives the protein CASSIGGQGNTIYF. Filled out from reference TRBV19 and TRBJ1-3, the complete variable domain reads DGGITQSPKYLFRKEGQNVTLSCEQNLNHDAMYWYRQDPGQGLRLIYYSQIVNDFQKGDIAEGYSVSREKKESFPLTVTSAQKNPTAFYLCASSIGGQGNTIYFGEGSWLTVV.

This clone was detected a few times. V usage is TRBV7-2 and J usage is TRBJ1-2, with D maybe TRBD1 (6 bases). The V end lost 1 base, the J end lost 7 bases, and 13 bases lay between the germline ends. The germline V gene has CDR1 SGHTA and CDR2 FQGNSA. This CDR3 has 14 amino acids. The CDR3 DNA reads as TGTGCCAGCAGCTTAGTGGGGGGGGCGCGTGGCTACACCTTC. Translated, it gives CASSLVGGARGYTF.

V is TRBV7-6 and J is TRBJ1-6; D is unresolved. V was cut by 5 bases and J by 6 bases, with 14 bases left in between. Germline V gene lookup returns CDR1 SGHVS and CDR2 FNYEAQ. There are 15 residues in the CDR3. This chain's CDR3 is CASSPLRLGNSPLHF. In DNA form, the CDR3 reads TGTGCCAGCAGCCCATTGAGACTTGGTAATTCACCCCTCCACTTT.

This sequence joins TRBV19 and TRBJ1-2; D might be TRBD1 (6 bases). The V end was cut by 4 bases, the J end by 5 bases, with 20 bases between. CDR1 and CDR2 (germline): LNHDA, SQIVND (reference sequence). The CDR3 contains 16 residues. The CDR3 bases are TGTGCCAGTAGTAAACCATCAGGGGCTGGGGGTTATGGCTACACCTTC. This encodes CASSKPSGAGGYGYTF.

The rearrangement uses TRBV3-1 (or the pseudogene TRBV3-2) and TRBJ1-3, with D possibly matching TRBD1 (5 bases). Trimming stripped 4 bases from V and 8 bases from J, with 6 bases between. CDR3 size: 11 residues. Germline V gene lookup returns CDR1 LGHDT and CDR2 YNNKEL (reference sequence). The CDR3 DNA reads as TGTGCCAGCAGCCGGGGGGACACCATATATTTT. Its protein is CASSRGDTIYF.

V and J are TRBV9 and TRBJ2-7; D uncertain. Trimming removed 4 bases from V and 3 bases from J, with 20 bases in between. The CDR3 contains 16 residues. Germline V gene sequence: CDR1 SGDLS, CDR2 YYNGEE. CDR3: CASSPGPSPILYEQYF. The CDR3 region has the DNA TGTGCCAGCAGCCCAGGTCCCTCACCAATCCTCTACGAGCAGTACTTC.

The V gene is TRBV15, the J gene TRBJ1-2; TRBD1 agrees at 9 bases. The CDR3 has 14 amino acids. Germline CDR1 LNHNV, CDR2 YYDKDF (reference sequence). Trimming took 6 bases from V and 4 from J; bases not matched to a gene: 6. The CDR3, as DNA: TGTGCCACCAGTACCACAGGGGGCAGCTATGGCTACACCTTC. Translation: CATSTTGGSYGYTF.

V usage is TRBV5-1 and J usage is TRBJ2-5; TRBD2 agrees at 7 bases. With 4 bases clipped from V and 2 bases from J, the junction kept 11 bases outside the gene matches. The CDR3 contains 16 residues. CDR1 is SGHRS, CDR2 YFSETQ, per germline. CDR3 nucleotides: TGCGCCAGCAGCCCCAGTTCTAGCGGCATACAAGAGACCCAGTACTTC. Protein product: CASSPSSSGIQETQYF. Based on the CDR3 plus reference TRBV5-1 and TRBJ2-5, the full variable domain is KAGVTQTPRYLIKTRGQQVTLSCSPISGHRSVSWYQQTPGQGLQFLFEYFSETQRNKGNFPGRFSGRQFSNSRSEMNVSTLELGDSALYLCASSPSSSGIQETQYFGPGTRLLVL.

The J gene is TRBJ2-5, the V gene TRBV6-4; 11 bases agree with TRBD1. CDR1 is MRHNA, CDR2 SNTAGT, per germline. Trimming took 11 bases from V and 4 from J; bases not matched to a gene: 12. The CDR3 runs to 15 residues. The CDR3 nucleotides are TGTGCCCGACGGGGGGACAGGGGGGACGGAGAGACCCAGTACTTC. Residues: CARRGDRGDGETQYF.

The chain combines TRBV21-1 with TRBJ2-7; the D call of TRBD1 is as the table states it, not checked on the DNA. TRBV21-1 is designated a pseudogene. The CDR3 covers 13 residues. CDR3 sequence: CAGSTGSTYEQYF. The CDR3 bases are TGTGCCGGATCGACAGGGAGTACCTACGAGCAGTACTTC.

The count of this clone is one. The chain uses TRBV7-2 and TRBJ1-2, with D tentatively TRBD1 (5 bases). Germline lookup yields CDR1 SGHTA and CDR2 FQGNSA. The CDR3 length is 14 residues. V was cut by 1 base and J by 4 bases, with 10 bases left in between. CDR3 amino acids: CASSLEGKSYGYTF. Here the CDR3 DNA reads TGTGCCAGCAGCTTAGAGGGGAAGTCCTATGGCTACACCTTC.

The sample holds a few counts of this clone. The V gene is TRBV5-1, the J gene TRBJ2-7; 9 bases fit TRBD1. The V segment lost 1 base and the J segment 3 bases; nucleotides outside the gene matches: 2. Germline V CDR1 and CDR2: SGHRS, YFSETQ. This CDR3 has 14 amino acids. CDR3 sequence reads: CASSLRTGVYEQYF. CDR3 DNA sequence: TGCGCCAGCAGCTTGAGGACAGGGGTCTACGAGCAGTACTTC. Full variable domain (rest looked up from reference TRBV5-1 and TRBJ2-7): KAGVTQTPRYLIKTRGQQVTLSCSPISGHRSVSWYQQTPGQGLQFLFEYFSETQRNKGNFPGRFSGRQFSNSRSEMNVSTLELGDSALYLCASSLRTGVYEQYFGPGTRLTVT.

The CDR3 DNA reads as TGTGCCACCAGTGCCTTAGAGCTAGCGGGCACCTACAATGAGCAGTTCTTC. Translation: CATSALELAGTYNEQFF. V and J are TRBV24-1 and TRBJ2-1; 8 bases fit TRBD2. Germline assignment: CDR1 KGHDR and CDR2 SFDVKD. This CDR3 region has 17 residues. The V segment lost 5 bases and the J segment 2 bases; nucleotides outside the gene matches: 10.

The rearrangement uses TRBV10-2 and TRBJ2-1; TRBD2 might be the D (6 bases). CDR1 is WSHSY and CDR2 is SAAADI in the germline V gene. The length of the CDR3 is 14 residues. Deletions cut 6 bases from V and 7 bases from J, with 16 bases between. The CDR3 protein is CASSEGAGRNEQFF. The CDR3 coding sequence is TGCGCCAGCAGCGAAGGCGCGGGAAGGAATGAGCAGTTCTTC.

The chain recombines TRBV6-5 with TRBJ2-7; D gene unclear. This CDR3 has 11 residues. Trimming removed 4 bases from V and 3 bases from J, with 4 bases in between. Germline lookup yields CDR1 MNHEY and CDR2 SVGAGI. CDR3 nucleotides: TGTGCCAGCAGTTCTTACTACGAGCAGTACTTC. It codes for CASSSYYEQYF.

This rearrangement joins TRBV19 to TRBJ1-1; 7 positions match TRBD1. The junction had 10 bases not matched to a gene; V was cut back by 0 bases and J by 0 bases. Germline-derived CDR1 and CDR2 are LNHDA and SQIVND (reference sequence). CDR3 length: 18 amino acids. The CDR3 protein is CASSIDWSGGRMNTEAFF. The CDR3 nucleotides are TGTGCCAGTAGTATAGATTGGTCAGGGGGGCGCATGAACACTGAAGCTTTCTTT.

CDR3 region: CASSRRVAANTGELFF. The CDR3 DNA reads as TGTGCCAGCAGCCGGAGGGTAGCCGCGAACACCGGGGAGCTGTTTTTT. This chain uses TRBV7-2 with TRBJ2-2; tentatively, D is TRBD2 (6 bases). CDR1 and CDR2 from the germline V gene are SGHTA and FQGNSA. Trimming left V 5 bases short and J 0 bases short, with 13 bases between. CDR3 length equals 16 residues.